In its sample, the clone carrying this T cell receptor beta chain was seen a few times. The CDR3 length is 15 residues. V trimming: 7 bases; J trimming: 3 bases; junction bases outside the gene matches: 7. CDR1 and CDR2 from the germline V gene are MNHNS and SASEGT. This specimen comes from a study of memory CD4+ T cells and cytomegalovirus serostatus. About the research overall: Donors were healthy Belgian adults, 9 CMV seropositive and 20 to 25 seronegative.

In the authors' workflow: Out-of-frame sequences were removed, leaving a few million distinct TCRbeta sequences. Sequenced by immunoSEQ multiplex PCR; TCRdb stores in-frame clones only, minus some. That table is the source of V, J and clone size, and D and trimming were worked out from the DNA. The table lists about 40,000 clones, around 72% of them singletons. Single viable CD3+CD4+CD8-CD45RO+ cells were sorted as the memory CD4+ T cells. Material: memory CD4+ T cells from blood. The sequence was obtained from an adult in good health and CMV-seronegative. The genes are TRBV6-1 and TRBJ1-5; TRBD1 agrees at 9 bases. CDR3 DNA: TGTGCCAGCAAGGCCGGGACAGGGAACAATCAGCCCCAGCATTTT. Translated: CASKAGTGNNQPQHF.